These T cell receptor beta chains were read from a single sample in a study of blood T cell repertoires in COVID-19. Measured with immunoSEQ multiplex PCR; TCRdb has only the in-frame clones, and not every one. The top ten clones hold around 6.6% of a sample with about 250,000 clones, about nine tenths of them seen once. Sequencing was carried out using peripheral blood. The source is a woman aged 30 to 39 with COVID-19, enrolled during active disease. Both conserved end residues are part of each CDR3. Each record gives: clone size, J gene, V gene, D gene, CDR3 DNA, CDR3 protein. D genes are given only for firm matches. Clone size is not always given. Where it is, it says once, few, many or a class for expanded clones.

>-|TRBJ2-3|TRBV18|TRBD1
TGTGCCAGCTCACCAGCCGGGACAGGGGCTGCAGATACGCAGTATTTT
CASSPAGTGAADTQYF
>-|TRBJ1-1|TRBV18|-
TGTGCCAGCTCTCCATCACAGGGTACCCCTGAAGCTTTCTTT
CASSPSQGTPEAFF
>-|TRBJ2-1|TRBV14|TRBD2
TGTGCCAGCAGCCCACCGGGACTAGAGGATGAGCAGTTCTTC
CASSPPGLEDEQFF
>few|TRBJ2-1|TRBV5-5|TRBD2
TGTGCCAGCAGCTTGGTAGCGGGAGCCTTTTACAATGAGCAGTTCTTC
CASSLVAGAFYNEQFF
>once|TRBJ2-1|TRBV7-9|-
TGTGCCAGCGGCCCTAGCGAGAGCTCCTACAATGAGCAGTTCTTC
CASGPSESSYNEQFF
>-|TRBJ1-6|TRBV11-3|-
TGTGCCAGCAGCTTAAGCAAAAGCTCCTATAATTCACCCCTCCACTTT
CASSLSKSSYNSPLHF
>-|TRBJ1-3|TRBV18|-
TGTGCCAGCTCACCCGGGGTCTCTGGAAACACCATATATTTT
CASSPGVSGNTIYF
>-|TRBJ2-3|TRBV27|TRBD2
TGTGCCAGCAGTTTAGCGGGGGGGCGATATACGCAGTATTTT
CASSLAGGRYTQYF
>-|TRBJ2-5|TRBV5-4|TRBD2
TGTGCCAGCAGCTTAGCGGGGGTCCAAGAGACCCAGTACTTC
CASSLAGVQETQYF
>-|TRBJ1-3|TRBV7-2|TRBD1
TGTGCCAGCACCGACTGGCCGGGACAGGGAAACACCATATATTTT
CASTDWPGQGNTIYF
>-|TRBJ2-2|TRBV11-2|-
TGTGCCAGCAGCGCGGAGAACACCGGGGAGCTGTTTTTT
CASSAENTGELFF
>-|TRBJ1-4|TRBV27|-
TGTGCCAGCGGAAGGGGAGGAAAGGAAAAACTGTTTTTT
CASGRGGKEKLFF
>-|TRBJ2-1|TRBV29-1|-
TGCAGCGTTGAAGAGGGGGGAGGTGGTGAGCAGTTCTTC
CSVEEGGGGEQFF
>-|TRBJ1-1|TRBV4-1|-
TGCGCCAGCAGCCAAACTTCGTTGAACACTGAAGCTTTCTTT
CASSQTSLNTEAFF
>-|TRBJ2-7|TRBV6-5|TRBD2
TGTGCCAGCAGTCAGCAGCGGGGGGCCACCTACGAGCAGTACTTC
CASSQQRGATYEQYF
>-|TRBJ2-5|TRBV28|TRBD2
TGTGCCAGCAGGGGTGGCGGGGGGAACCAAGAGACCCAGTACTTC
CASRGGGGNQETQYF
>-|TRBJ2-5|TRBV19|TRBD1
TGTGCCAGTAGTCCTGGGACAGCCTCCGGCCGAGAGACCCAGTACTTC
CASSPGTASGRETQYF
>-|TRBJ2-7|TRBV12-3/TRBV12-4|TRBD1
TGTGCCAGCAGGCAGACAGGGGGCAACGAGCAGTACTTC
CASRQTGGNEQYF
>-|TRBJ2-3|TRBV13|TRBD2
TGTGCCAGCAGCTTACGGGGGGGCAGCACAGATACGCAGTATTTT
CASSLRGGSTDTQYF
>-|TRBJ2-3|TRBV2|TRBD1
TGTGCCATCCCGACAGGGCCGACTAGCACAGATACGCAGTATTTT
CAIPTGPTSTDTQYF
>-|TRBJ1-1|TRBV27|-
TGTGCCAGCAGTTCGCAGGGACACGAAGCTTTCTTT
CASSSQGHEAFF
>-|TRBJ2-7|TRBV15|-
TGTGCCACCAGCAGAGTGAGAGCAGGGGTAGTCTACGAGCAGTACTTC
CATSRVRAGVVYEQYF
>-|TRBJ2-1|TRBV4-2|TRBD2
TGTGCCAGCAGCCAAGAACGGCGGGAGAGCTCCTACAATGAGCAGTTCTTC
CASSQERRESSYNEQFF
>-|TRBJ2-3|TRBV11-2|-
TGTGCCAGCAGCCTATGGGCGGGGAGCTCAGATACGCAGTATTTT
CASSLWAGSSDTQYF
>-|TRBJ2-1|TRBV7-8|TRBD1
TGTGCCAGCAGCCCCGGGACAGGGGGCTCTTTTGAGCAGTTCTTC
CASSPGTGGSFEQFF
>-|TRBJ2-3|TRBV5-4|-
TGTGCCAGCAGCTTGGAGGGGACTAGCACAGATACGCAGTATTTT
CASSLEGTSTDTQYF
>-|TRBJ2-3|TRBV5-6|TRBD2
TGTGCCAGCAGCCTGGCGACTAGCGGGTACACAGATACGCAGTATTTT
CASSLATSGYTDTQYF
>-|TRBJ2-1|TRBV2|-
TGTGCCAGCAGTGAATCAGCGCGTGAGCAGTTCTTC
CASSESAREQFF
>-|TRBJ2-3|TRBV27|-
TGTGCCAGCAGTTACAGCCCAGATACGCAGTATTTT
CASSYSPDTQYF
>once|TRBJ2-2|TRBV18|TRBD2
TGTGCCAGCTCACCTGGACAGCGGGAGGTTGTGAAGACCGGGGAGCTGTTTTTT
CASSPGQREVVKTGELFF
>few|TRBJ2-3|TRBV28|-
TGTGCCAGCAGTTTACCCAACGCCGGGATGGATACGCAGTATTTT
CASSLPNAGMDTQYF
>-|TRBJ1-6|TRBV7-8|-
TGTGCCAGCAGCTTACAGGATGTCTATAATTCACCCCTCCACTTT
CASSLQDVYNSPLHF
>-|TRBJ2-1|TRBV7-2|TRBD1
TGTGCCAGCAGCACCGGGACAGGGGAGGGCAATGAGCAGTTCTTC
CASSTGTGEGNEQFF
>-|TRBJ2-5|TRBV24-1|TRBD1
TGTGCCACCAGTGAACCGGGACAGGGGGCGAAAGAGACCCAGTACTTC
CATSEPGQGAKETQYF
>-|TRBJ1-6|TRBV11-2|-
TGTGCCAGCAGCCCCCGGGCAGGGTATAATTCACCCCTCCACTTT
CASSPRAGYNSPLHF
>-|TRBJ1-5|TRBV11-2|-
TGTGCCAGCAGCTTAAGGAGTAATCAGCCCCAGCATTTT
CASSLRSNQPQHF
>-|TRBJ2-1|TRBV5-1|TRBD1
TGCGCCAGCAGCCTTCCGACAGGGGAGGTAGCCTACAATGAGCAGTTCTTC
CASSLPTGEVAYNEQFF
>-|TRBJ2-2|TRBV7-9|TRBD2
TGTGCCAGCAGCCCCCGGAGCGGGAGATCCGGGGAGCTGTTTTTT
CASSPRSGRSGELFF
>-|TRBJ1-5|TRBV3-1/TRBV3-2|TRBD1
TGTGCCAGCAGCCGTGGGGCAGGGGGCTTGAATCAGCCCCAGCATTTT
CASSRGAGGLNQPQHF
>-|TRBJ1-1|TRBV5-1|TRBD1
TGCGCCAGCAGCCCCGGGACAGAGACTGAAGCTTTCTTT
CASSPGTETEAFF
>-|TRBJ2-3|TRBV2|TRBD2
TGTGCCAGCATTAGCGGGGGGGCGACAGATACGCAGTATTTT
CASISGGATDTQYF
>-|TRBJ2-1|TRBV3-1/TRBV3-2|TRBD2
TGTGCCAGCAGCCAAGTCGGTAGCGGGGGCCCCTACAATGAGCAGTTCTTC
CASSQVGSGGPYNEQFF
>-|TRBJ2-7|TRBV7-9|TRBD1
TGTGCCAGCAGCCTCTATTCACAGGGGGCGTCCTACGAGCAGTACTTC
CASSLYSQGASYEQYF
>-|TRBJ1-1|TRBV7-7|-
TGTGCTAGCAGCCTCGACAGTTACACTGAAGCTTTCTTT
CASSLDSYTEAFF
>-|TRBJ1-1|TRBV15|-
TGTGCCACCAGCTTAAGCCCCGTGAACACTGAAGCTTTCTTT
CATSLSPVNTEAFF
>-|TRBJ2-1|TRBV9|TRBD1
TGTGCCAGCAGTGTGGACAGGGTCCATGAGCAGTTCTTC
CASSVDRVHEQFF
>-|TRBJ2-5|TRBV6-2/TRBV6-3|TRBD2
TGTGCCAGCAGCGGGACTAGCGGGGGGGAGTGGGAGACCCAGTACTTC
CASSGTSGGEWETQYF
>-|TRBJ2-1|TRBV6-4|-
TGTGCCAGCAGTGTTCTGGCGGGGGCCGACAATGAGCAGTTCTTC
CASSVLAGADNEQFF
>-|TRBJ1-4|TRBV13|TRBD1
TGTGCCAGCAGCTATGTGGGGGACAGGGACCCTGAAAAACTGTTTTTT
CASSYVGDRDPEKLFF
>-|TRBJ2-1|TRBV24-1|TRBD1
TGTGCCACCGGGACAGGCGACTACAATGAGCAGTTCTTC
CATGTGDYNEQFF